Listed here is a single TCR beta chain. This sample was included in a study of blood T cell repertoires in COVID-19. Per the original methods: Amplification of reference gene primers was used by the study to estimate nucleated cell counts. Method: immunoSEQ multiplex PCR; TCRdb's copy keeps in-frame clones and lacks some. V and J calls and clone size follow that table, whereas D and trimming were derived from the DNA. Altogether 400,000 to 500,000 clones are present, over 75% being singletons, with the ten largest covering roughly 1.9%. CDR3 length equals 17 residues. Per germline, CDR1 SGHNT and CDR2 YYREEE (reference sequence). The V segment lost 4 bases and the J segment 8 bases; nucleotides outside the gene matches: 12.

The sequence was obtained from a woman aged 40-49 years who had recovered from COVID-19. J is TRBJ2-3 and V is TRBV5-4; 14 bases map to TRBD2. The specimen sequenced was PBMCs or T cells enriched from blood (not recorded which). The CDR3 protein is CASSPPGLAGAGGTQYF. CDR3 nucleotide sequence: TGTGCCAGCAGCCCCCCGGGACTAGCGGGAGCCGGGGGTACGCAGTATTTT.